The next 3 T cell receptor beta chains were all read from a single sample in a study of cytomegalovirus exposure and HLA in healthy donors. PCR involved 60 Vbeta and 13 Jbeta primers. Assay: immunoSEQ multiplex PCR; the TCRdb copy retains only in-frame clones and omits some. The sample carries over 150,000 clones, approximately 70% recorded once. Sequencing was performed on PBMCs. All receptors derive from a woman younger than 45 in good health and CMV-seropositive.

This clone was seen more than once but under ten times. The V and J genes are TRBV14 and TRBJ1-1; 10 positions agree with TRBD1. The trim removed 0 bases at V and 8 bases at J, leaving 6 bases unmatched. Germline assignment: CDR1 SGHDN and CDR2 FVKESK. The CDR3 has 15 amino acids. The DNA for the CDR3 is TGTGCCAGCAGCCAAGAGGGGACAGGGGTTCCGGAAGCTTTCTTT. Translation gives CASSQEGTGVPEAFF.

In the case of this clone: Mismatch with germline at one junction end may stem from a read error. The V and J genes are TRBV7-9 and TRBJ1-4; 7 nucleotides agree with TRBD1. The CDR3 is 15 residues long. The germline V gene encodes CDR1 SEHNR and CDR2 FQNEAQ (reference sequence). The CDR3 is CSSSLAPRGNEKLFF. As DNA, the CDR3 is TGTTCCAGCAGCTTAGCTCCCAGGGGGAATGAAAAACTGTTTTTT. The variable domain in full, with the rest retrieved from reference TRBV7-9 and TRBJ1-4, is DTGVSQNPRHKITKRGQNVTFRCDPISEHNRLYWYRQTLGQGPEFLTYFQNEAQLEKSRLLSDRFSAERPKGSFSTLEIQRTEQGDSAMYLCSSSLAPRGNEKLFFGSGTQLSVL.

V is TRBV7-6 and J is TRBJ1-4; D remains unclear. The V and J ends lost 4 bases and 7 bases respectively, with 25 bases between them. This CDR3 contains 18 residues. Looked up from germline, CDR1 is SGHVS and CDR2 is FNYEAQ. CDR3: CASSSPRDSASLIEKLFF. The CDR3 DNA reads TGTGCCAGCAGCTCCCCTAGAGACTCCGCCTCTCTAATTGAAAAACTGTTTTTT.